This T cell receptor (beta chain) was identified during a study of OX40 agonist ivuxolimab in advanced cancers. This clone occurred once. No antigen is known for it. The germline V gene encodes CDR1 MDHEN and CDR2 SYDVKM. The CDR3 has 14 amino acids. Trimming removed 10 bases from V and 4 bases from J; junction bases left unmatched: 6. Study results and limitations: Antigen specificity was not determined for the expanded peripheral T cells.

The assay was immunoSEQ multiplex PCR, and TCRdb's table has in-frame clones only and misses some. The profile shows around 76,000 clones, around 86% of them singletons. The J gene is TRBJ2-1, the V gene TRBV28; 11 nucleotides align to TRBD1. Specimen: CD4+ or CD8+ T cells sorted from blood, collected in a trial of the OX40 agonist ivuxolimab. The receptor was isolated from an adult with an advanced solid tumor such as melanoma, head and neck, liver or kidney cancer. The chain's CDR3 is CATRRDRGYNEQFF. CDR3 in DNA: TGTGCCACGCGCCGGGACAGGGGGTACAATGAGCAGTTCTTC.